These 29 T cell receptor beta chains were all obtained from the same sample, sequenced in a study of OX40 agonist ivuxolimab in advanced cancers. Produced via immunoSEQ multiplex PCR; TCRdb's table is partial and in-frame only. The repertoire holds approximately 15,000 clones, with around 86% as singletons. The sequencing here drew on CD4+ or CD8+ T cells sorted from blood, taken in a trial of the OX40 agonist ivuxolimab. These receptors originate from an adult with an advanced solid tumor such as melanoma, head and neck, liver or kidney cancer.

V is TRBV6-5 and J is TRBJ1-2; D might be TRBD1 (6 bases). In germline, CDR1 is MNHEY, CDR2 SVGAGI. The CDR3 is 10 residues long. With 8 bases removed from V and 10 bases from J, the gap between germline ends came to 11 bases. CDR3 loop: CASGGQPYTF. In DNA form, the CDR3 reads TGTGCCAGCGGAGGACAGCCCTACACCTTC.

Here the CDR3 DNA reads TGTGCCAGCAGTTTCACGGACTCTTACGAGCAGTACTTC. Protein: CASSFTDSYEQYF. The J gene is TRBJ2-7, the V gene TRBV6-5; possible D gene TRBD2, 5 bases. The CDR3 is made up of 13 amino acids. CDR1 and CDR2 from the germline V gene are MNHEY and SVGAGI. Trimming left V 4 bases short and J 4 bases short, with 11 bases between.

The V and J genes are TRBV5-4 and TRBJ1-3, with D hard to call. The CDR3 runs to 14 residues. Deletions cut 0 bases from V and 0 bases from J, with 4 bases between. Germline V gives CDR1 SGHNT, CDR2 YYREEE (reference sequence). The CDR3 nucleotides are TGTGCCAGCAGCTTGGATAGCTCTGGAAACACCATATATTTT. This codes for CASSLDSSGNTIYF.

V is TRBV27 and J is TRBJ2-1, with a tentative D call TRBD1 (6 bases). The CDR3 loop spans 14 amino acids. Germline lookup yields CDR1 MNHEY and CDR2 SMNVEV (reference sequence). V was clipped by 5 bases and J by 2 bases, with 10 bases between them. As DNA, the CDR3 is TGTGCCAGCAGTCCCGGGACAACCTACAATGAGCAGTTCTTC. As protein: CASSPGTTYNEQFF.

This clone is labeled as medium-sized. The gene calls are TRBV4-2 and TRBJ1-5, with D unclear. Trimming took 4 bases from V and 2 from J, leaving 15 bases between them. The germline V gene has CDR1 LGHNA and CDR2 YNFKEQ. This CDR3 has 16 amino acids. CDR3 amino acids: CASSPIDEGGNQPQHF. The CDR3 DNA reads as TGTGCCAGCAGCCCCATCGACGAAGGAGGCAATCAGCCCCAGCATTTT.

By sample share, this clone is large. The rearrangement links TRBV28 to TRBJ2-7; D is perhaps TRBD2 (7 bases). The germline gives CDR1 MDHEN, CDR2 SYDVKM. V lost 7 bases to trimming and J lost 2 bases, with 15 bases between them. This CDR3 region has 14 residues. The CDR3 is CASTLRGATYEQYF. The DNA for the CDR3 is TGTGCCAGCACCCTTCGGGGGGCTACCTACGAGCAGTACTTC.

The chain has TRBV28 and TRBJ2-1, with D possibly TRBD2 on 5 matching bases. The V end lost 6 bases, the J end lost 5 bases, and 8 bases lay between the germline ends. There are 12 residues in the CDR3. CDR1 and CDR2 from the germline V gene are MDHEN and SYDVKM. This chain's CDR3 is CASRRVDNEQFF. CDR3 sequence (DNA): TGTGCCAGCAGGAGGGTAGACAATGAGCAGTTCTTC.

This rearrangement joins TRBV5-1 to TRBJ2-5; D is ambiguous. The CDR3 is 14 amino acids. CDR1 is SGHRS, CDR2 YFSETQ, per germline. Trimming took off 2 bases at V and 3 bases at J, with 11 bases between the two ends. The CDR3 sequence is CASSLTVLKETQYF. CDR3 sequence (DNA): TGCGCCAGCAGCTTAACTGTGTTGAAAGAGACCCAGTACTTC.

The chain employs TRBV11-2 and TRBJ2-7; TRBD1 matches at 7 bases. Germline-derived CDR1 and CDR2 are SGHAT and FQNNGV. The CDR3 length is 13 residues. The V segment lost 6 bases and the J segment 3 bases; nucleotides outside the gene matches: 5. CDR3 in DNA: TGTGCCAGCAGGCCCGACAGGGACTACGAGCAGTACTTC. Residues: CASRPDRDYEQYF.

This rearrangement joins TRBV28 to TRBJ2-7; D is ambiguous. Per the germline V gene, CDR1 is MDHEN and CDR2 is SYDVKM. The ends were cut back, 5 bases at V and 2 bases at J, with 13 bases in the middle. The CDR3 has 14 amino acids. DNA of the CDR3: TGTGCCAGCAGTGGAGACTTTACCCCCTACGAGCAGTACTTC. Translated: CASSGDFTPYEQYF.

The J gene is TRBJ2-3, the V gene TRBV27; 12 bases align to TRBD2. There are 16 residues in the CDR3. Trimming took 6 bases from V and 4 from J; bases not matched to a gene: 8. Germline V gene data show CDR1 as MNHEY and CDR2 as SMNVEV (reference sequence). The DNA for the CDR3 is TGTGCCAGCAGGACTCTAGCGGGAGGGCCCCCAGATACGCAGTATTTT. The encoded protein is CASRTLAGGPPDTQYF.

This clone has only a few counts. The V gene is TRBV29-1, the J gene TRBJ2-7, with unresolved D. The germline V gene encodes CDR1 SQVTM and CDR2 ANQGSEA. The CDR3 has 12 amino acids. V lost 0 bases and J 6 bases, leaving 9 bases between the germline ends. CDR3 nucleotide sequence: TGCAGCGTTGAAGACTCCCCTTTCGAGCAGTACTTC. Protein product: CSVEDSPFEQYF.

The rearrangement links TRBV7-6 to TRBJ2-1; no reliable D call. The CDR3 contains 15 residues. The V gene lost 0 bases and the J gene lost 0 bases, with 6 bases spanning the gap. Germline V lookup: CDR1 SGHVS, CDR2 FNYEAQ. The DNA for the CDR3 is TGTGCCAGCAGCTTAGCGGTGAGCTCCTACAATGAGCAGTTCTTC. Translation gives CASSLAVSSYNEQFF.

This clone was seen just once. This chain uses TRBV14 with TRBJ2-7; 14 nucleotides match TRBD2. CDR3 length: 17 residues. Germline CDR1 and CDR2: SGHDN and FVKESK. Trimming at V came to 4 bases and at J to 7 bases, leaving 12 bases not matched to a gene. DNA for the CDR3: TGTGCCAGCAGCCCCACGACTAGCGGGAGGGCCTATGAAGAGCAGTACTTC. Its protein product is CASSPTTSGRAYEEQYF. The full variable domain, in which reference TRBV14 and TRBJ2-7 provide the parts outside the CDR3, is EAGVTQFPSHSVIEKGQTVTLRCDPISGHDNLYWYRRVMGKEIKFLLHFVKESKQDESGMPNNRFLAERTGGTYSTLKVQPAELEDSGVYFCASSPTTSGRAYEEQYFGPGTRLTVT.

The V call is TRBV9, the J call TRBJ1-3, with unresolved D. The CDR3 is made up of 17 amino acids. V gave up 0 bases and J gave up 1 base, with 14 bases separating them. The V gene's germline CDR1 is SGDLS and CDR2 YYNGEE. In DNA form, the CDR3 reads TGTGCCAGCAGCGTAGAAGGCAGTCCAGGATCTGGAAACACCATATATTTT. This gives the protein CASSVEGSPGSGNTIYF. Full variable domain (rest looked up from reference TRBV9 and TRBJ1-3): DSGVTQTPKHLITATGQRVTLRCSPRSGDLSVYWYQQSLDQGLQFLIQYYNGEERAKGNILERFSAQQFPDLHSELNLSSLELGDSALYFCASSVEGSPGSGNTIYFGEGSWLTVV.

This clone was seen only once. The chain carries TRBV27 and TRBJ2-1; 8 nucleotides match TRBD1. From germline, CDR1 is MNHEY and CDR2 SMNVEV (reference sequence). The J segment lost 10 bases and the V segment lost 0 bases, leaving 5 bases of the junction unmatched. The CDR3 contains 14 residues. The CDR3 reads CASSLSTGEEEQFF. As DNA, the CDR3 is TGTGCCAGCAGTTTATCGACAGGGGAGGAAGAGCAGTTCTTC.

A single count supports this clone. The chain carries TRBV5-6 and TRBJ2-7; TRBD2 is a possible D gene (5 bases). Per germline, CDR1 SGHDT and CDR2 YYEEEE. Trimming cost V 4 bases and J 2 bases, with 13 bases left between them. The CDR3 has 14 residues. The CDR3 reads CASSGGGSAYEQYF. CDR3 in DNA: TGTGCCAGCAGCGGAGGAGGATCGGCCTACGAGCAGTACTTC.

The V gene is TRBV11-3, the J gene TRBJ2-1, with D hard to call. V was pared by 4 bases and J by 6 bases, with 10 bases between. This CDR3 comprises 13 residues. In germline, CDR1 is SGHNT, CDR2 YENEEA. CDR3 in amino acids: CASSYSDRNEQFF. In DNA form, the CDR3 reads TGTGCCAGCAGCTATTCGGATCGCAATGAGCAGTTCTTC.

The chain joins TRBV5-6 to TRBJ2-3, with D uncertain. Germline CDR1 and CDR2: SGHDT and YYEEEE. There are 14 residues in the CDR3. The V end lost 0 bases, the J end lost 2 bases, and 7 bases lay between the germline ends. The CDR3, as DNA: TGTGCCAGCAGCTTGGCCTTGGCCACAGATACGCAGTATTTT. This encodes CASSLALATDTQYF.

The chain employs TRBV11-2 and TRBJ2-7; possible D gene TRBD1, 8 bases. Germline assignment: CDR1 SGHAT and CDR2 FQNNGV. V lost 7 bases, J lost 6 bases, and 13 bases lay in between. The CDR3 has 12 amino acids. CDR3 amino acids: CASTYRGGEQYF. The CDR3 DNA sequence: TGTGCCAGCACTTACAGGGGGGGCGAGCAGTACTTC.

The chain is built from TRBV9 and TRBJ2-4, with unresolved D. The CDR3 length is 12 residues. Trimming cost V 3 bases and J 4 bases, with 5 bases left between them. CDR1 and CDR2 from the germline V gene are SGDLS and YYNGEE. The CDR3 sequence: CASSGLKNIQYF. The CDR3 region has the DNA TGTGCCAGCAGCGGACTGAAAAACATTCAGTACTTC.

The V call is TRBV7-9, the J call TRBJ2-5, with 7 bases aligning to TRBD1. Germline V gene data show CDR1 as SEHNR and CDR2 as FQNEAQ (reference sequence). This CDR3 comprises 16 residues. V lost 5 bases, J lost 3 bases, and 12 bases stayed unmatched. CDR3 in amino acids: CASSARQGLIEETQYF. CDR3 nucleotides: TGTGCCAGCAGCGCCCGACAGGGTTTGATTGAAGAGACCCAGTACTTC.

This rearrangement joins TRBV13 to TRBJ2-7; 7 bases line up with TRBD2. The CDR3 is 14 amino acids. Germline CDR1 and CDR2: PRHDT and FYEKMQ (reference sequence). After removal of 3 bases from V and 4 bases from J, the junction contained 6 bases not matched to a gene. CDR3 amino acids: CASSFGGSRYEQYF. As DNA, the CDR3 is TGTGCCAGCAGCTTTGGCGGGAGTCGTTACGAGCAGTACTTC.

The J gene is TRBJ2-1, the V gene TRBV2; D is ambiguous. This CDR3 spans 13 amino acids. Germline V lookup: CDR1 SNHLY, CDR2 FYNNEI. Trimming pared 10 bases from V and 3 bases from J, leaving 13 bases between. The CDR3 nucleotides are TGTGCCAAGAGAACCCTTGACTACAATGAGCAGTTCTTC. It encodes CAKRTLDYNEQFF. Full variable domain (remainder filled in from reference TRBV2 and TRBJ2-1): EPEVTQTPSHQVTQMGQEVILRCVPISNHLYFYWYRQILGQKVEFLVSFYNNEISEKSEIFDDQFSVERPDGSNFTLKIRSTKLEDSAMYFCAKRTLDYNEQFFGPGTRLTVL.

This chain uses TRBV11-1 with TRBJ2-7, with 12 bases fitting TRBD2. CDR3 length: 16 residues. V trimming: 5 bases; J trimming: 0 bases; junction bases outside the gene matches: 5. CDR1 SGHAT and CDR2 FQDESV come from the germline V gene (reference sequence). The CDR3 region is CASSPQLAGGSYEQYF. CDR3 bases: TGTGCCAGCAGCCCCCAACTAGCGGGAGGCTCCTACGAGCAGTACTTC. The whole variable domain, filled in from reference TRBV11-1 and TRBJ2-7, reads EAEVAQSPRYKITEKSQAVAFWCDPISGHATLYWYRQILGQGPELLVQFQDESVVDDSQLPKDRFSAERLKGVDSTLKIQPAELGDSAMYLCASSPQLAGGSYEQYFGPGTRLTVT.

This clone was detected only a few times. The chain has TRBV9 and TRBJ2-1; a possible D gene is TRBD1 (6 bases). CDR1 and CDR2 (germline): SGDLS, YYNGEE. V shed 4 bases and J shed 0 bases, with 11 bases lying between them. The CDR3 is 15 amino acids. The CDR3 here is CASSRTGTSYNEQFF. The CDR3 DNA follows: TGTGCCAGCAGCAGAACAGGGACCTCCTACAATGAGCAGTTCTTC.

The V gene is TRBV13, the J gene TRBJ2-5; D gene ambiguous. Germline CDR1 and CDR2: PRHDT and FYEKMQ (reference sequence). This CDR3 spans 13 amino acids. The V end lost 5 bases, the J end lost 5 bases, and 12 bases lay between the germline ends. CDR3 region: CASSRPVGETQYF. CDR3 in DNA: TGTGCCAGCAGCCGTCCGGTGGGGGAGACCCAGTACTTC. Full variable domain (remainder filled in from reference TRBV13 and TRBJ2-5): AAGVIQSPRHLIKEKRETATLKCYPIPRHDTVYWYQQGPGQDPQFLISFYEKMQSDKGSIPDRFSAQQFSDYHSELNMSSLELGDSALYFCASSRPVGETQYFGPGTRLLVL.

This clone has a handful of counts. The chain carries TRBV20-1 and TRBJ1-2; D remains ambiguous. The CDR3 sequence is 11 residues long. With 7 bases removed from V and 6 bases from J, the gap between germline ends came to 12 bases. CDR1 and CDR2 from the germline V gene are DFQATT and SNEGSKA (reference sequence). The CDR3 bases are TGCAGTGTAATAGAGGGAAATGGCTACACCTTC. The encoded protein is CSVIEGNGYTF.

The rearrangement joins TRBV15 to TRBJ2-4; D gene ambiguous. Germline CDR1 LNHNV, CDR2 YYDKDF (reference sequence). This CDR3 spans 15 amino acids. Trimming took 9 bases from V and 6 from J, leaving 21 bases between them. The CDR3: CATAYAPGPSNIQYF. DNA of the CDR3: TGTGCCACAGCCTATGCCCCGGGTCCATCAAACATTCAGTACTTC. The variable domain in full, completed from reference TRBV15 and TRBJ2-4, reads DAMVIQNPRYQVTQFGKPVTLSCSQTLNHNVMYWYQQKSSQAPKLLFHYYDKDFNNEADTPDNFQSRRPNTSFCFLDIRSPGLGDTAMYLCATAYAPGPSNIQYFGAGTRLSVL.